The rows below give T cell receptor beta chains drawn from one sample of a study of T cell responses to AZD1222 COVID-19 vaccine. Libraries were prepared by immunoSEQ multiplex PCR; TCRdb keeps only in-frame clonotypes and omits some of them. The sample consists of roughly 140,000 clones, 88% of them appearing once. This material consisted of peripheral blood, taken after recovery from COVID-19. The receptor source for this set is an adult who had recovered from COVID-19. Each CDR3 is given with its conserved first and last residue. D genes are given only for firm matches. Clone size appears in some rows only: once, few, many, or a class for an expanded clone.

J gene	V gene	clone size	D gene	CDR3 DNA	CDR3 protein
TRBJ2-1	TRBV2	NA	NA	TGTGCCAGCTGCGAAGAGAGGGTGGGTGAGCAGTTCTTC	CASCEERVGEQFF
TRBJ1-1	TRBV7-3	NA	NA	TGTGCCAGCAGCTTACGTCCGGGGAACACTGAAGCTTTCTTT	CASSLRPGNTEAFF
TRBJ1-1	TRBV2	NA	NA	TGTGCCACGGGCGGCAGAAACACTGAAGCTTTCTTT	CATGGRNTEAFF
TRBJ2-7	TRBV5-1	NA	NA	TGCGCCAGCAGCTTGGGGGTAGGGGTAGGGTACGAGCAGTACTTC	CASSLGVGVGYEQYF
TRBJ2-3	TRBV2	few	NA	TGTGCCAGCGGCGGTCATTCTAGCACAGATACGCAGTATTTT	CASGGHSSTDTQYF
TRBJ2-7	TRBV13	NA	NA	TGTGCCAGCAGCATATTCCAGGGAATCTCCTACGAGCAGTACTTC	CASSIFQGISYEQYF
TRBJ1-1	TRBV5-1	NA	TRBD1	TGCGCCAGCAGCCTAAACCCCACCGGGACAGACACTGAAGCTTTCTTT	CASSLNPTGTDTEAFF
TRBJ2-3	TRBV4-3	NA	NA	TGCGCCAGCAGCCAAGGGCTACTGAGTATAGATACGCAGTATTTT	CASSQGLLSIDTQYF
TRBJ2-1	TRBV5-1	NA	TRBD2	TGCGCCAGCAGCTTGCGGGAGGTCTCCTACAATGAGCAGTTCTTC	CASSLREVSYNEQFF
TRBJ1-6	TRBV7-9	NA	NA	TGTGCCAGCAGCTTAGATTCCGGCACTCTAGGGTATTCACCCCTCCACTTT	CASSLDSGTLGYSPLHF
TRBJ2-3	TRBV7-2	NA	NA	TGTGCCAGCAGCTTAGTGGGTTTTTGGGGCACAGATACGCAGTATTTT	CASSLVGFWGTDTQYF
TRBJ2-3	TRBV7-9	NA	NA	TGTGCCAGCAGCTTAGAAGGGGACCGAGATACGCAGTATTTT	CASSLEGDRDTQYF
TRBJ2-7	TRBV10-3	NA	NA	TGTGCCATCAGTGAGTCGACGATTCTGGGTTCCTACGAGCAGTACTTC	CAISESTILGSYEQYF
TRBJ1-2	TRBV7-9	NA	TRBD1	TGTGCCAGCAGCTTGGGGGACAGGGATTCCGGTGGCTACACCTTC	CASSLGDRDSGGYTF
TRBJ1-1	TRBV7-3	NA	NA	TGTGCCAGCAGCTTAACGGGTCCGAACACTGAAGCTTTCTTT	CASSLTGPNTEAFF
TRBJ1-1	TRBV3-1/TRBV3-2	NA	NA	TGTGCCAGCAGCCCTCAAGGACAGTTTGAAGCTTTCTTT	CASSPQGQFEAFF
TRBJ2-7	TRBV5-1	NA	NA	TGCGCCAGCAGCGTACAGGAGAGCTCCTACGAGCAGTACTTC	CASSVQESSYEQYF
TRBJ2-1	TRBV20-1	NA	TRBD2	TGCAGTGCTAGTACTAGCGGGAGATCCTACAATGAGCAGTTCTTC	CSASTSGRSYNEQFF
TRBJ1-5	TRBV5-1	NA	NA	TGCGCCAGCAGCTTTTATGGCGACCAGCCCCAGCATTTT	CASSFYGDQPQHF
TRBJ1-2	TRBV11-1	NA	NA	TGTGCCAGCAGCTTTGATGAGACTAACTATGGCTACACCTTC	CASSFDETNYGYTF
TRBJ2-1	TRBV5-5	NA	TRBD1	TGTGCCAGCAGCGTGGGACAGGGGCTGATCGATGAGCAGTTCTTC	CASSVGQGLIDEQFF
TRBJ2-7	TRBV9	NA	TRBD1	TGTGCCAGCAGCCCGGGGACAGGGCTCTACGAGCAGTACTTC	CASSPGTGLYEQYF
TRBJ2-7	TRBV7-2	NA	NA	TGTGCCAGCAGCTTAAGGGCAGACAGTCCTTACGAGCAGTACTTC	CASSLRADSPYEQYF
TRBJ2-3	TRBV5-1	NA	NA	TGCGCCAGCAGCTTGGCCAGGGTCACAGATACGCAGTATTTT	CASSLARVTDTQYF
TRBJ1-1	TRBV9	NA	NA	TGTGCCAGCAGCGCGGCGGGGGGGGCAATGAACACTGAAGCTTTCTTT	CASSAAGGAMNTEAFF
TRBJ2-7	TRBV5-4	NA	TRBD2	TGTGCCAGCAGCGACGCCTCCGGGGGGGACGAGCAGTACTTC	CASSDASGGDEQYF
TRBJ2-1	TRBV7-3	NA	NA	TGTGCCAGCAGCTTAACCAGAGAGGGAGATCCGTTCTTC	CASSLTREGDPFF
TRBJ2-5	TRBV28	medium-sized	TRBD2	TGTGCCAGCAGTATCCCTAGCGGGGAAGAGACCCAGTACTTC	CASSIPSGEETQYF
TRBJ1-2	TRBV5-5	NA	NA	TGTGCCAGCAGCTTGGAGGGTTTAGGGATAGCGGGCTACACCTTC	CASSLEGLGIAGYTF
TRBJ2-7	TRBV10-3	NA	NA	TGTGCCATCAGTGAGTGGCCCGGGAGTTCCTACGAGCAGTACTTC	CAISEWPGSSYEQYF
TRBJ1-2	TRBV20-1	NA	TRBD1	TGCAGTGCTGGGACAGGCCGCTACACCTTC	CSAGTGRYTF
TRBJ2-5	TRBV2	NA	NA	TGTGCCAGCAGTAGGACTCCCCAAGAGACCCAGTACTTC	CASSRTPQETQYF
TRBJ1-6	TRBV10-3	NA	NA	TGTGCCATCAGGGGAGGAGGCAAGAACGGTTCACCCCTCCACTTT	CAIRGGGKNGSPLHF
TRBJ1-2	TRBV18	NA	TRBD1	TGTGCCAGCTCACAAGGGACAGACTATGGCTACACCTTC	CASSQGTDYGYTF
TRBJ1-2	TRBV5-1	NA	NA	TGCGCCAGCAGCTTGGTTGGCGGGGCGTCCGGCTATGGCTACACCTTC	CASSLVGGASGYGYTF
TRBJ1-2	TRBV7-9	NA	TRBD1	TGTGCCAGCAGCTCCGGGACAGAGCAAGTCACCTTC	CASSSGTEQVTF
TRBJ1-2	TRBV18	NA	NA	TGTGCCAGCTCGCTCTCCCGGGACACGACTAACTATGGCTACACCTTC	CASSLSRDTTNYGYTF
TRBJ1-2	TRBV18	NA	NA	TGTGCCAGCTCACCACCGGAGGGCTCCGGCTATGGCTACACCTTC	CASSPPEGSGYGYTF
TRBJ2-7	TRBV10-3	NA	NA	TGTGCCATCAGTGAGAGAGGACAGTCCCCCTCGCAGTACTTC	CAISERGQSPSQYF
TRBJ2-2	TRBV5-4	NA	NA	TGTGCCAGCTCTCTACGGGCAGGGACCACCGGGGAGCTGTTTTTT	CASSLRAGTTGELFF
TRBJ1-5	TRBV7-8	NA	TRBD1	TGTGCCAGCAGCTTCAGCCAGGGGGGGGGCAATCAGCCCCAGCATTTT	CASSFSQGGGNQPQHF
TRBJ1-1	TRBV28	NA	NA	TGTGCCAGCAGTTTAGTGGGGGCTAGGGGCACTGAAGCTTTCTTT	CASSLVGARGTEAFF
TRBJ1-1	TRBV3-1/TRBV3-2	NA	NA	TGTGCCAGCAGCCAAGAAGGCCTCCGGGCGGCTTTCTTT	CASSQEGLRAAFF
TRBJ2-6	TRBV18	once	TRBD2	TGTGCCAGCTCACCTGCGGGGGGAAGGGCTGGGGCCAACGTCCTGACTTTC	CASSPAGGRAGANVLTF
TRBJ2-3	TRBV5-1	NA	TRBD1	TGCGCCAGCAGTAGGGGACAGGGAGGCACAGATACGCAGTATTTT	CASSRGQGGTDTQYF
TRBJ2-7	TRBV6-5	few	NA	TGTGCCAGCAGCCGATCCGGGAGCTCCTACGAGCAGTACTTC	CASSRSGSSYEQYF
TRBJ2-2	TRBV7-9	NA	NA	TGTGCCAGCATCGAACAGAGCCACACAAGTGGGACCGGGGAGCTGTTTTTT	CASIEQSHTSGTGELFF
TRBJ1-6	TRBV6-1	NA	NA	TGTGCCAGCAGTGAAGTGGGGGGGAATAATTCACCCCTCCACTTT	CASSEVGGNNSPLHF
TRBJ1-2	TRBV19	once	NA	TGTGCCAGTAGGCCCCCGGGCAGGGTACACTATGGCTACACCTTC	CASRPPGRVHYGYTF
TRBJ1-2	TRBV12-5	NA	TRBD1	TGTGCTAGTGGTTTGACAGGGGTCCAGTATGGCTACACCTTC	CASGLTGVQYGYTF
TRBJ2-7	TRBV19	few	TRBD1	TGTGCCACTACCACCGGGACAGGGAGCTCTTACGAGCAGTACTTC	CATTTGTGSSYEQYF
TRBJ1-5	TRBV5-1	NA	TRBD1	TGCGCCAGCAGCTTGGAGGGTCAGGGGGGCAATCAGCCCCAGCATTTT	CASSLEGQGGNQPQHF
TRBJ1-4	TRBV29-1	NA	NA	TGCAGCGTCGGGGAGGGGGGACTTGGGAAACTGTTTTTT	CSVGEGGLGKLFF
TRBJ2-7	TRBV10-3	NA	NA	TGTGCAACCTCTGTTGGAGACTTCTCCTACGAGCAGTACTTC	CATSVGDFSYEQYF
TRBJ1-2	TRBV5-1	once	TRBD1	TGCGCCAGCAGCTTGGCCGGACAGGGAGTAAACTATGGCTACACCTTC	CASSLAGQGVNYGYTF
TRBJ2-1	TRBV5-4	NA	TRBD1	TGTGCCAGCAGCTACGACAGGGCCCCCTACAATGAGCAGTTCTTC	CASSYDRAPYNEQFF
TRBJ1-2	TRBV28	NA	NA	TGTGCCAGCAGTTTATCAGGAACCGCTAACTATGGCTACACCTTC	CASSLSGTANYGYTF
TRBJ1-1	TRBV18	NA	NA	TGTGCCAGCTCACCACAAAGGGGGAAGAACACTGAAGCTTTCTTT	CASSPQRGKNTEAFF
TRBJ1-5	TRBV6-5	NA	NA	TGTGCCAGCAGTAGCCGAGGAAGCAATCAGCCCCAGCATTTT	CASSSRGSNQPQHF